This T cell receptor (beta chain) was captured by sequencing in a study of regulatory T cells in long-lasting Graves disease. Regarding time point: newly diagnosed GD, antithyroid drugs for less than 3 months. From RNA extracted from PBMCs, the TCR library was made. With iRepertoire HTBI primers and Arm-PCR of CDR3 regions, TCR beta libraries were built. In TCRdb, the multiplex PCR reads were re-called with MiXCR into one record per CDR3 protein. The data hold about 440,000 distinct CDR3 sequences, with around 14% observed a single time. The study's findings and limits: What was studied was peripheral blood only, and not thyroid tissue. The study found lower TCR diversity in persistent Graves' patients than in newly diagnosed ones.

Regarding this clonotype: Its antigen is still unknown.

These records were also assigned to another study, of T cells in Graves' hyperthyroidism and ophthalmopathy. That study adds: In patients aged 18 to 65, hyperthyroidism was newly diagnosed, with duration under 2 months.

The sample consisted of peripheral blood mononuclear cells (PBMCs), taken at new diagnosis, from a patient treated with antithyroid drugs. This receptor was taken from a woman aged 25 to 45 with Graves disease.

CDR3 nucleotides: TGCGCCAGCAGCCGTTCCTTCCGGGACCTTATAGGCGGGGAGCAGTTCTTC. This sequence encodes CASSRSFRDLIGGEQFF. This sequence joins TRBV4-1 and TRBJ2-1, with D perhaps TRBD1 or TRBD2 (5 bases each). CDR3 length: 17 amino acids. Germline CDR1 reads MGHRA; CDR2 reads YSYEKL. With 4 bases removed from V and 10 bases from J, the gap between germline ends came to 26 bases.